These 21 T cell receptor beta chains were sequenced from one sample in a study of blood T cell repertoires in COVID-19. Produced via immunoSEQ multiplex PCR; TCRdb's table is partial and in-frame only. Of 300,000 or so clones in the sample, more than 75% were seen once. The specimen sequenced was PBMCs or T cells enriched from blood (not recorded which). The receptor source for this set is a woman aged 18-30 years who had recovered from COVID-19.

V is TRBV19 and J is TRBJ2-2, with D tentatively TRBD2 (6 bases). Trimming left V 1 base short and J 1 base short, with 7 bases between. The CDR3 extends over 15 amino acids. Per germline, CDR1 LNHDA and CDR2 SQIVND (reference sequence). CDR3 amino acids: CASSIAGVNTGELFF. The CDR3 DNA is TGTGCCAGTAGTATAGCGGGAGTGAACACCGGGGAGCTGTTTTTT.

This chain connects TRBV19 to TRBJ2-5; D is possibly TRBD2 (5 bases). Trimming cost V 0 bases and J 1 base, with 21 bases left between them. The CDR3 is 19 residues long. Looked up from germline, CDR1 is LNHDA and CDR2 is SQIVND (reference sequence). CDR3 sequence: CASSIEKVHGVGIQETQYF. The CDR3 DNA reads as TGTGCCAGTAGTATAGAAAAGGTTCATGGGGTCGGGATCCAAGAGACCCAGTACTTC. The entire variable domain, with the rest obtained from reference TRBV19 and TRBJ2-5, is as follows: DGGITQSPKYLFRKEGQNVTLSCEQNLNHDAMYWYRQDPGQGLRLIYYSQIVNDFQKGDIAEGYSVSREKKESFPLTVTSAQKNPTAFYLCASSIEKVHGVGIQETQYFGPGTRLLVL.

The chain has TRBV7-6 and TRBJ2-1, with a tentative D call TRBD1 (5 bases). The CDR3 has 13 amino acids. Germline values: CDR1 SGHVS, CDR2 FNYEAQ. Trimming shortened V by 5 bases and J by 4 bases, and 9 bases separated the two germline ends. Here the CDR3 DNA reads TGTGCCAGCAGCATCGACAGTTACAATGAGCAGTTCTTC. Translation: CASSIDSYNEQFF. The full variable domain, with the rest looked up from reference TRBV7-6 and TRBJ2-1, is GAGVSQSPRYKVTKRGQDVALRCDPISGHVSLYWYRQALGQGPEFLTYFNYEAQQDKSGLPNDRFSAERPEGSISTLTIQRTEQRDSAMYRCASSIDSYNEQFFGPGTRLTVL.

The chain links TRBV30 to TRBJ2-7; perhaps TRBD2 as D (7 bases). The CDR3 spans 12 residues. Trimming took off 5 bases at V and 6 bases at J, with 14 bases between the two ends. Germline lookup yields CDR1 GTSNPN and CDR2 SVGIG (reference sequence). DNA for the CDR3: TGTGCCTGGGCCTTAGGGGGGGGCGAGCAGTACTTC. Its translation is CAWALGGGEQYF.

The chain carries TRBV6-5 and TRBJ2-1, with TRBD1 matching 7 bases. Germline loops: CDR1 MNHEY, CDR2 SVGAGI. V gave up 11 bases and J gave up 0 bases; unmatched junction bases: 10. The CDR3 is 15 residues long. The CDR3 region is CALRMGDSSYNEQFF. The CDR3, as DNA: TGTGCCTTAAGAATGGGGGACAGCTCCTACAATGAGCAGTTCTTC.

A word on this clone: Other nucleotide sequences in the sample specify the same CDR3. The J gene is TRBJ2-7, the V gene TRBV11-3; tentative D call: TRBD2 (5 bases). The CDR3 has 15 residues. V was cut by 1 base and J by 0 bases, with 10 bases left in between. CDR1 and CDR2 (germline): SGHNT, YENEEA. CDR3 DNA sequence: TGTGCCAGCAGCTTAGGGTCTGGGAGCTCCTACGAGCAGTACTTC. Translation: CASSLGSGSSYEQYF.

This chain links TRBV5-1 with TRBJ1-6, with 10 bases that match TRBD1. The CDR3 is made up of 14 amino acids. The V gene's germline CDR1 is SGHRS and CDR2 YFSETQ. J gave up 8 bases and V 2 bases, and 1 base lay outside the gene matches. The DNA of the CDR3 is TGCGCCAGCAGCTTCGACAGGGGGCATTCACCCCTCCACTTT. This sequence encodes CASSFDRGHSPLHF.

The chain carries TRBV18 and TRBJ1-1; D gene unclear. V lost 6 bases to trimming and J lost 0 bases, with 11 bases between them. There are 14 residues in the CDR3. The germline CDR1 and CDR2 sequences are KGHSH and LQKENI. CDR3 DNA sequence: TGTGCCAGCTCCGCCGGGTCAATGAACACTGAAGCTTTCTTT. The encoded protein is CASSAGSMNTEAFF. Variable domain in full (rest from reference TRBV18 and TRBJ1-1): NAGVMQNPRHLVRRRGQEARLRCSPMKGHSHVYWYRQLPEEGLKFMVYLQKENIIDESGMPKERFSAEFPKEGPSILRIQQVVRGDSAAYFCASSAGSMNTEAFFGQGTRLTVV.

The chain couples TRBV7-8 to TRBJ2-1; 8 bases are shared with TRBD2. V was clipped by 8 bases and J by 4 bases; unmatched bases: 10. This CDR3 has 15 residues. CDR1 is SGHVS and CDR2 is FQNEAQ in the germline V gene. CDR3 nucleotides: TGTGCCAGCGCGAAACGGGGGGGCAATTACAATGAGCAGTTCTTC. It translates to CASAKRGGNYNEQFF.

This chain joins TRBV27 and TRBJ1-1; 7 bases agree with TRBD1. The CDR3 covers 14 residues. Germline V gene sequence: CDR1 MNHEY, CDR2 SMNVEV (reference sequence). Trimming removed 3 bases from V and 2 bases from J; junction bases left unmatched: 3. CDR3 amino acids: CASSFQGDNTEAFF. In DNA form, the CDR3 reads TGTGCCAGCAGTTTTCAGGGGGATAACACTGAAGCTTTCTTT.

This chain uses TRBV27 with TRBJ1-1; D may be TRBD1 (5 bases). Germline values: CDR1 MNHEY, CDR2 SMNVEV (reference sequence). V shed 7 bases and J shed 1 base, with 16 bases lying between them. CDR3 size: 15 residues. The CDR3 region is CASKGYDSKNTEAFF. In nucleotides, the CDR3 is TGTGCCAGCAAGGGGTACGACAGCAAGAACACTGAAGCTTTCTTT.

The V call is TRBV15, the J call TRBJ1-2; D is ambiguous. Germline CDR1 LNHNV, CDR2 YYDKDF (reference sequence). The CDR3 covers 17 residues. Trimming shortened V by 0 bases and J by 4 bases, and 18 bases separated the two germline ends. The CDR3 is CATSRDRGSGRAYGYTF. The CDR3, as DNA: TGTGCCACCAGCAGAGATCGAGGGTCGGGTCGGGCCTATGGCTACACCTTC.

This sequence joins TRBV7-9 and TRBJ1-6; weak D call: TRBD1 (5 bases). V lost 4 bases and J lost 5, with 18 bases in between. This CDR3 has 17 amino acids. The germline V gene encodes CDR1 SEHNR and CDR2 FQNEAQ (reference sequence). The CDR3 nucleotides read TGTGCCAGCAGCTCGCTTGTGGGGCAATTGGATAATTCACCCCTCCACTTT. Translation: CASSSLVGQLDNSPLHF.

V and J are TRBV18 and TRBJ2-3; maybe TRBD1 (6 bases). Germline CDR1 reads KGHSH; CDR2 reads LQKENI. The CDR3 totals 13 residues. V lost 2 bases, J lost 5 bases, and 8 bases lay in between. The CDR3 sequence: CASSPGGGDTQYF. The CDR3 nucleotides read TGTGCCAGCTCACCAGGGGGCGGAGATACGCAGTATTTT.

As DNA, the CDR3 is TGTGCCAGCAGTTCCCTGACAGGCTGGTATGGCTACACCTTC. Amino acids: CASSSLTGWYGYTF. J is TRBJ1-2 and V is TRBV6-5; the D gene is possibly TRBD1 (6 bases). V lost 4 bases, J lost 5 bases, and 14 bases lay in between. This CDR3 comprises 14 residues. Per germline, CDR1 MNHEY and CDR2 SVGAGI.

The rearrangement uses TRBV3-1 (or the pseudogene TRBV3-2) and TRBJ1-2; D not certain. Germline V gene lookup returns CDR1 LGHDT and CDR2 YNNKEL (reference sequence). The CDR3 runs to 12 residues. V was shortened by 5 bases and J by 8 bases, with 12 bases between the two germline ends. The CDR3 coding sequence is TGTGCCAGCAGCTCTCCCTCGGGAGGCTACACCTTC. This codes for CASSSPSGGYTF.

The chain carries TRBV7-9 and TRBJ1-1; 9 positions match TRBD1. Losses at the gene ends were 5 bases for V and 3 bases for J; bases not matched to a gene: 7. Germline V gene sequence: CDR1 SEHNR, CDR2 FQNEAQ (reference sequence). The CDR3 has 15 residues. CDR3 residues: CASSQGTGKDTEAFF. CDR3 nucleotide sequence: TGTGCCAGCAGCCAGGGGACAGGGAAGGACACTGAAGCTTTCTTT.

In its sample, this clone was seen once. The chain is built from TRBV18 and TRBJ2-3; 10 bases map to TRBD2. Unmatched junction bases numbered 4, after V lost 2 bases and J lost 5 bases. The germline V gene encodes CDR1 KGHSH and CDR2 LQKENI. The CDR3 totals 15 residues. The CDR3 loop reads CASSPSGGAGDTQYF. The CDR3 region has the DNA TGTGCCAGCTCACCAAGCGGGGGGGCCGGAGATACGCAGTATTTT.

The genes are TRBV7-2 and TRBJ1-2, with 8 bases lining up with TRBD1. CDR1 SGHTA and CDR2 FQGNSA come from the germline V gene. V trimming: 5 bases; J trimming: 5 bases; junction bases outside the gene matches: 4. The CDR3 runs 13 residues. The CDR3 sequence is CASSARTGYGYTF. As DNA, the CDR3 is TGTGCCAGCAGCGCCCGGACAGGGTATGGCTACACCTTC.

The chain recombines TRBV5-1 with TRBJ2-5, with a weak D call TRBD1 (6 bases). Germline CDR1 reads SGHRS; CDR2 reads YFSETQ. The ends were cut back, 2 bases at V and 1 base at J, with 9 bases in the middle. This CDR3 region has 14 residues. The CDR3 DNA is TGCGCCAGCAGCTTAGGGGGTTTCCAAGAGACCCAGTACTTC. Translating gives CASSLGGFQETQYF.

V usage is TRBV11-2 and J usage is TRBJ1-3, with D possibly being TRBD1 (5 bases). The V gene lost 10 bases and the J gene lost 0 bases, with 16 bases spanning the gap. CDR3 length: 15 amino acids. Per the germline V gene, CDR1 is SGHAT and CDR2 is FQNNGV. The CDR3 region is CATRPQGLSGNTIYF. For the CDR3, the DNA is TGTGCCACCCGTCCGCAGGGCCTCTCTGGAAACACCATATATTTT.